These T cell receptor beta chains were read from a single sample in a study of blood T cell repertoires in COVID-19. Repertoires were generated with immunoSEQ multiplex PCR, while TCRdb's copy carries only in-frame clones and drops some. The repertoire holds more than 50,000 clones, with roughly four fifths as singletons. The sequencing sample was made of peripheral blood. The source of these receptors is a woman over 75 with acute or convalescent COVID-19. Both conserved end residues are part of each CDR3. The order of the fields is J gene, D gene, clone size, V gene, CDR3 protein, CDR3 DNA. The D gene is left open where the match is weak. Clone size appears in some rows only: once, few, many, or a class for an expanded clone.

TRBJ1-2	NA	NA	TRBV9	CASSVDGSTNYGYTF	TGTGCCAGCAGCGTAGATGGTAGCACTAACTATGGCTACACCTTC
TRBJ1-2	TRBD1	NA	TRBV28	CASSSHLDRGRYGYTF	TGTGCCAGCAGTTCTCATCTAGACAGGGGCCGCTATGGCTACACCTTC
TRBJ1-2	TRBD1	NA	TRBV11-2	CASSLGPSGQGAYGYTF	TGTGCCAGCAGCTTAGGCCCGTCGGGACAGGGGGCCTATGGCTACACCTTC
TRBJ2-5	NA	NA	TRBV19	CASSIGGALQETQYF	TGTGCCAGTAGTATCGGGGGAGCCCTCCAAGAGACCCAGTACTTC
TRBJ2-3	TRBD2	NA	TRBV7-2	CASSWAVAGEGDTQYF	TGTGCCAGCAGCTGGGCGGTAGCGGGAGAGGGGGATACGCAGTATTTT
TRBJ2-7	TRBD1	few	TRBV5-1	CASSKPVRDRVSYEQYF	TGCGCCAGCAGCAAACCGGTACGGGACAGGGTATCATACGAGCAGTACTTC
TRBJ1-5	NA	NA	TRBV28	CASTVAEYSNQPQHF	TGTGCCAGCACCGTGGCGGAGTATAGCAATCAGCCCCAGCATTTT
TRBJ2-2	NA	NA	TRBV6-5	CASRRTVGAGELFF	TGTGCCAGCAGACGTACAGTGGGTGCCGGGGAGCTGTTTTTT
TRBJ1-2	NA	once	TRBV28	CASRGAGRTLYGYTF	TGTGCCAGCCGAGGTGCGGGACGGACCCTCTATGGCTACACCTTC
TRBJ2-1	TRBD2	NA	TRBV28	CASSLVRTSGRAGFNEQFF	TGTGCCAGCAGTTTAGTAAGGACTAGCGGGAGGGCAGGTTTCAATGAGCAGTTCTTC
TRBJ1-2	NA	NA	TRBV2	CASSDNPDYLFNYGYTF	TGTGCCAGCAGTGATAACCCCGACTACTTATTTAACTATGGCTACACCTTC
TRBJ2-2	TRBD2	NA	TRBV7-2	CASSLAGGRRTGELFF	TGTGCCAGCAGCTTAGCGGGCGGGAGGAGGACCGGGGAGCTGTTTTTT
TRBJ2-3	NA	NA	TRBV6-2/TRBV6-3	CASSSREPGRVTQYF	TGTGCCAGCAGTTCCCGGGAGCCGGGACGGGTTACGCAGTATTTT
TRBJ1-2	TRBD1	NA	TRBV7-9	CASSAGQGEGYGYTF	TGTGCCAGCAGCGCCGGACAGGGGGAAGGCTATGGCTACACCTTC
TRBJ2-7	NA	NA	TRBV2	CASSEIAEQYF	TGTGCCAGCAGTGAGATCGCGGAGCAGTACTTC
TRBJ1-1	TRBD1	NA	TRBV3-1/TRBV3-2	CASSQRTGEAFF	TGTGCCAGCAGCCAACGGACAGGGGAAGCTTTCTTT
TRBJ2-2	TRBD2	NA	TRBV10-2	CATQNSGGNTGELFF	TGCGCCACGCAGAATAGCGGGGGTAACACCGGGGAGCTGTTTTTT
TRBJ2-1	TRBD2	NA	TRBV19	CASSIRGTAGTSGSRNEQFF	TGTGCCAGTAGTATTCGGGGGACAGCAGGGACTAGCGGGAGTCGAAATGAGCAGTTCTTC
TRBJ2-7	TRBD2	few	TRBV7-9	CASSLGLAGVDEQYF	TGTGCCAGCAGCTTAGGGCTAGCGGGAGTTGACGAGCAGTACTTC
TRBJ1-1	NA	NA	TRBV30	CAADGGNTEAFF	TGTGCCGCGGACGGAGGGAACACTGAAGCTTTCTTT
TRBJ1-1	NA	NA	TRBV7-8	CASSLPRNTEAFF	TGTGCCAGCAGCTTACCCAGGAACACTGAAGCTTTCTTT
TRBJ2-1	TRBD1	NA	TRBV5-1	CASNPNGQVSGEQFF	TGCGCCAGCAATCCGAACGGACAGGTATCGGGTGAGCAGTTCTTC
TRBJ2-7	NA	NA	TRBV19	CASSIEGLPYEQYF	TGTGCCAGTAGTATAGAGGGACTCCCCTACGAGCAGTACTTC
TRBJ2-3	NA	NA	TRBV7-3	CASSSPGPKGTQYF	TGTGCCAGCAGCAGCCCCGGACCAAAGGGGACGCAGTATTTT